This T cell receptor (beta chain) was retrieved from a study of human T cells and chemical hapten exposure. Overall study context: DPC at 0.01% went onto the upper back in patch tests, read at 6 days. The patients were mostly female; they had alopecia areata, totalis or universalis.

As the library was built, unique molecular identifiers were attached to individual cDNA molecules. TCRdb redid the calling of the RACE reads with MiXCR, one entry per CDR3 protein. The sample lists 150,000 to 200,000 distinct CDR3 sequences, 30% occurring once. This clonotype was seen once. CDR3 size: 14 residues. V lost 5 bases to trimming and J lost 9 bases; unmatched junction nucleotides: 9. Germline V lookup: CDR1 SGHAT, CDR2 FQDESV (reference sequence). Specified time point: pre-sensitization, week 0. Documented treatment: therapeutic diphenylcyclopropenone sensitization with weekly scalp DPC. V is TRBV11-1 and J is TRBJ2-7; 11 nucleotides line up with TRBD2. Sequences were derived from whole blood, sampled in connection with sensitization to the hapten diphenylcyclopropenone (DPC). The origin of this receptor is a woman aged 30 to 39 with alopecia areata. Some clones in this sample may be carry-over from other donors' samples. The DNA of the CDR3 is TGTGCCAGCAGCCCCTCGACTAGCGGGGCCCCGCAGTACTTC. Amino acid sequence: CASSPSTSGAPQYF.